This T cell receptor (beta chain) comes out of a study of blood T cell repertoires in COVID-19. Overall study: COVID-19 samples collected from the United States, Italy and Spain covered acute and convalescent phases. PBMCs, B-cell-depleted T cells, or T cells provided the cDNA or gDNA that made up the material.

Per the authors' pipeline: Reference gene primer amplification yielded estimated nucleated cell counts. Libraries were prepared by immunoSEQ multiplex PCR; TCRdb keeps only in-frame clonotypes and omits some of them. V and J calls and clone size are given by that table; D and trimming were obtained from the DNA. The sample lists 200,000 to 250,000 clones; approximately 86% were seen once. The CDR3 is 17 amino acids. Germline V gene lookup returns CDR1 SNHLY and CDR2 FYNNEI. Trimming cost V 2 bases and J 2 bases, with 16 bases left between them. The origin of this receptor is a woman in her 30s who had recovered from COVID-19. The sequencing input was peripheral blood. The chain links TRBV2 to TRBJ1-5, with TRBD1 as a possible D gene (5 bases). The CDR3 coding sequence is TGTGCCAGCAGTGAAACTTTTTTGGGGCTGGGCAATCAGCCCCAGCATTTT. It specifies CASSETFLGLGNQPQHF. The full variable domain, rest sourced from reference TRBV2 and TRBJ1-5, is EPEVTQTPSHQVTQMGQEVILRCVPISNHLYFYWYRQILGQKVEFLVSFYNNEISEKSEIFDDQFSVERPDGSNFTLKIRSTKLEDSAMYFCASSETFLGLGNQPQHFGDGTRLSIL.